This TCR beta chain was recorded in a study of human T cells and chemical hapten exposure. The CDR3 runs 14 residues. Germline V gene data show CDR1 as LGHDT and CDR2 as YNNKEL (reference sequence). The V gene lost 4 bases and the J gene lost 0 bases, with 7 bases spanning the gap. MiXCR, run by TCRdb on the RACE reads, gives a single entry per CDR3 protein. The sample records about 81,000 distinct CDR3 sequences, 7% to 8% being singletons. The sample's time point: patch test 1, 2 weeks after DPC sensitization. The treatment was: therapeutic diphenylcyclopropenone sensitization with weekly scalp DPC. This chain joins TRBV3-1 and TRBJ1-5, with unresolved D. This specimen was whole blood, taken in connection with sensitization to the hapten diphenylcyclopropenone (DPC). The sequence was collected from a woman aged 25 to 45 with alopecia areata. Some clones in this sample may be carry-over from other donors' samples. As DNA, the CDR3 is TGTGCCAGCAGCCGGGAATCTAGCAATCAGCCCCAGCATTTT. This sequence encodes CASSRESSNQPQHF. The variable domain in full, with the rest retrieved from reference TRBV3-1 and TRBJ1-5, is DTAVSQTPKYLVTQMGNDKSIKCEQNLGHDTMYWYKQDSKKFLKIMFSYNNKELIINETVPNRFSPKSPDKAHLNLHINSLELGDSAVYFCASSRESSNQPQHFGDGTRLSIL.